This T cell receptor beta chain was found in a study of identical twins. With V trimmed by 0 bases and J by 4 bases, 5 bases remained unmatched. The germline CDR1 and CDR2 sequences are SGHRS and YFSETQ. This CDR3 is 16 amino acids long. This clonotype was counted between two and nine times. Donors uniformly comprised healthy Caucasians. cDNA carried unique molecular identifiers, and a universal primer site was added by template switching. TCRdb recomputed calls from the 5' RACE reads with MiXCR, one row per CDR3 protein. The table includes around 340,000 distinct CDR3 sequences, around 9.7% detected once.

The origin of this receptor is a woman between 45 and 60 years old in good health. This sequence joins TRBV5-1 and TRBJ2-3, with 10 bases lining up with TRBD2. What was sequenced was naive T cells sorted from blood. The CDR3 DNA sequence: TGCGCCAGCAGCTTGGCAAGCGGGAGGGTCGCAGATACGCAGTATTTT. Encoded protein: CASSLASGRVADTQYF.